These 11 T cell receptor beta chains share one sample of origin, sequenced in a study of T-cell reconstitution after alpha-beta-depleted transplantation in children. A library of TCRbeta sequences, prepared with unique molecular identifiers, was generated. TCRdb reanalysed the PCR reads using MiXCR and keeps one entry per CDR3 protein. This sample has over 100,000 distinct CDR3 sequences, with about 6% found just once. The material sequenced was PBMCs, mostly from graft donor cells, taken 60 days after TCRalphabeta/CD19-depleted stem cell transplant. The receptor source for this set is a female patient aged 2-9 years who had a stem cell transplant for Fanconi anemia, so the T cells may come from the graft donor.

In its sample, this clonotype was seen many times. The rearrangement joins TRBV20-1 to TRBJ2-1; TRBD2 agrees at 8 bases. This CDR3 is built from 15 residues. Germline loops: CDR1 DFQATT, CDR2 SNEGSKA (reference sequence). The ends lost 3 bases at V and 1 base at J; junction bases unmatched: 5. The CDR3 sequence: CSARGGLASYNEQFF. As DNA, the CDR3 is TGCAGTGCTAGGGGAGGACTAGCTTCCTACAATGAGCAGTTCTTC.

This clonotype was recorded many times. This chain's CDR3 is CASSSKRGGLLQETQYF. The CDR3 nucleotides read TGTGCCAGCAGTTCTAAGCGGGGGGGCCTATTACAAGAGACCCAGTACTTC. The chain uses TRBV7-2 and TRBJ2-5, with 10 nucleotides matching TRBD2. This CDR3 has 17 residues. In germline, CDR1 is SGHTA, CDR2 FQGNSA. With 6 bases clipped from V and 2 bases from J, the junction kept 12 bases outside the gene matches.

This clonotype occurred many times. CDR3 in amino acids: CAWSVSPQGFTEAFF. The CDR3 DNA reads as TGTGCCTGGAGTGTTAGCCCTCAGGGGTTCACTGAAGCTTTCTTT. V usage is TRBV30 and J usage is TRBJ1-1; TRBD1 might be the D (6 bases). Germline V gene lookup returns CDR1 GTSNPN and CDR2 SVGIG (reference sequence). This CDR3 is 15 amino acids long. Trimming cost V 0 bases and J 4 bases, with 15 bases left between them.

This clonotype was found many times. The rearrangement joins TRBV6-4 to TRBJ1-2; D remains unclear. Trimming cost V 2 bases and J 6 bases, with 22 bases left between them. From germline, CDR1 is MRHNA and CDR2 SNTAGT. The CDR3 is 17 amino acids. CDR3: CASSDVGGVSAFHGYTF. CDR3 sequence (DNA): TGTGCCAGCAGTGACGTAGGAGGTGTGAGTGCCTTCCATGGCTACACCTTC.

This clonotype was observed a few times. The rearrangement links TRBV7-9 to TRBJ2-3; TRBD2 matches at 11 bases. Germline V gene data show CDR1 as SEHNR and CDR2 as FQNEAQ (reference sequence). With 5 bases clipped from V and 8 bases from J, the junction kept 12 bases outside the gene matches. The CDR3 covers 16 residues. CDR3 sequence: CASSHKPGLAVFTQYF. The CDR3 bases are TGTGCCAGCAGCCACAAACCGGGACTAGCGGTTTTTACGCAGTATTTT. Complete variable domain (other parts from reference TRBV7-9 and TRBJ2-3): DTGVSQNPRHKITKRGQNVTFRCDPISEHNRLYWYRQTLGQGPEFLTYFQNEAQLEKSRLLSDRFSAERPKGSFSTLEIQRTEQGDSAMYLCASSHKPGLAVFTQYFGPGTRLTVL.

This clonotype has ten or more counts. The chain joins TRBV7-2 to TRBJ2-1, with 11 bases identical to TRBD2. The V gene's germline CDR1 is SGHTA and CDR2 FQGNSA. This CDR3 spans 17 amino acids. The junction had 7 bases not matched to a gene; V was cut back by 1 base and J by 5 bases. CDR3: CASSLVALAGGHNEQFF. The CDR3 coding sequence is TGTGCCAGCAGCTTAGTGGCGCTAGCGGGGGGCCACAATGAGCAGTTCTTC.

This clonotype turned up a few times. The chain joins TRBV7-8 to TRBJ2-2, with 7 positions matching TRBD2. The CDR3 is made up of 16 amino acids. Germline CDR1 SGHVS, CDR2 FQNEAQ. V gave up 0 bases and J gave up 3 bases; unmatched junction bases: 4. CDR3 protein: CASSLAAGVDTGELFF. The CDR3 DNA sequence: TGTGCCAGCAGCTTAGCGGCGGGAGTGGACACCGGGGAGCTGTTTTTT.

There are many counts of this clonotype. The chain couples TRBV12-3 or TRBV12-4 to TRBJ2-1, with D possibly being TRBD1 (5 bases). V lost 5 bases and J lost 6, with 14 bases in between. CDR3 length: 14 residues. The CDR3 region is CASSPRITGNEQFF. CDR3 coding DNA: TGTGCCAGCAGTCCAAGAATCACAGGCAATGAGCAGTTCTTC.

Concerning this clonotype: Sequence at one end of the junction differs from germline and may be a read error. The chain employs TRBV20-1 and TRBJ2-7; 8 bases line up with TRBD1. CDR3 length: 10 amino acids. CDR1 is DFQATT and CDR2 is SNEGSKA in the germline V gene (reference sequence). The CDR3 DNA sequence: TGCAGTGCTCCCCGGACAGGGTCTAACTTC. Translation: CSAPRTGSNF.

The rearrangement joins TRBV5-1 to TRBJ1-2; D may be TRBD1 (6 bases). Trimming removed 8 bases from V and 10 bases from J, with 21 bases in between. The CDR3 has 13 residues. Per the germline V gene, CDR1 is SGHRS and CDR2 is YFSETQ. The CDR3 spells CASAEGTPRDYTF. CDR3 DNA sequence: TGCGCCAGTGCCGAAGGGACACCTCGGGACTACACCTTC.

This clonotype has ten or more counts. This rearrangement joins TRBV6-5 to TRBJ2-1; D uncertain. Germline V gives CDR1 MNHEY, CDR2 SVGAGI. CDR3 length: 14 amino acids. The germline V and J ends were trimmed by 0 bases and 7 bases, with 10 bases remaining between them. CDR3 sequence (DNA): TGTGCCAGCAGTTACTCGACTCCATGGAATGAGCAGTTCTTC. It yields the protein CASSYSTPWNEQFF.